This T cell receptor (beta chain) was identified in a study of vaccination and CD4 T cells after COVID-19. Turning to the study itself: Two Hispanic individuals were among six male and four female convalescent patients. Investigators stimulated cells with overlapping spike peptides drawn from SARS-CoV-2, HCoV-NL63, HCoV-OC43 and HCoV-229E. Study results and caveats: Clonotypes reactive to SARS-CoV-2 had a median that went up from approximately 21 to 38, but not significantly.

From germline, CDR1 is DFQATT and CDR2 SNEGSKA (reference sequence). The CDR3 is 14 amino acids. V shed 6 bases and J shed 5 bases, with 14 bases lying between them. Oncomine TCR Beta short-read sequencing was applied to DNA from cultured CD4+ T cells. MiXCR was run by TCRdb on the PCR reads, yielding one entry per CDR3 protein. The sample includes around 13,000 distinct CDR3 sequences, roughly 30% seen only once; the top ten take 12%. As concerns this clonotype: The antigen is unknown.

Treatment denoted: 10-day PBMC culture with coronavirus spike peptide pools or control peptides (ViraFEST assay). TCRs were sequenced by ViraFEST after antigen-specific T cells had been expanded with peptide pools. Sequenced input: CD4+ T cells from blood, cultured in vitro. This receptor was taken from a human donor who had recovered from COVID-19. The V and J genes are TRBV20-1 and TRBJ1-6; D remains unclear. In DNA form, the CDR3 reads TGCAGTGCCGATGGGTCGGCAGATAATTCACCCCTCCACTTT. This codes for CSADGSADNSPLHF.